Listed here is a single T cell receptor beta chain. The data originate from a study of OX40 agonist ivuxolimab in advanced cancers. Sequencing was performed with immunoSEQ multiplex PCR; in TCRdb, only in-frame clones are kept and a portion is missing. The top ten hold 3% to 4% of the sample, which has 16,000 or so clones, 75% to 90% seen once. The V end was cut by 2 bases, the J end by 1 base, with 9 bases between. The germline CDR1 and CDR2 sequences are MDHEN and SYDVKM. This CDR3 spans 15 amino acids. The sequence was collected from an adult with an advanced solid tumor such as melanoma, head and neck, liver or kidney cancer. Sequenced here: CD4+ or CD8+ T cells sorted from blood, sampled in a trial of the OX40 agonist ivuxolimab. The rearrangement links TRBV28 to TRBJ1-5, with D unresolved. DNA of the CDR3: TGTGCCAGCAGTTTAAACACCCAGAGCAATCAGCCCCAGCATTTT. Amino acids: CASSLNTQSNQPQHF.